The present T cell receptor (beta chain) was sequenced within a study of T cell changes during pregnancy in multiple sclerosis. Germline V gene lookup returns CDR1 SGHDT and CDR2 YYEEEE. This CDR3 region has 19 residues. The J segment lost 3 bases and the V segment lost 3 bases, leaving 20 bases of the junction unmatched. Assay used: immunoSEQ multiplex PCR; TCRdb lists only in-frame clones, some missing. Of around 60,000 clones listed, approximately 86% are singletons. The clonotype was recovered from a female donor with multiple sclerosis, enrolled in a pregnancy study. The genes are TRBV5-6 and TRBJ1-1; 7 nucleotides match TRBD1. The specimen comprised peripheral blood, sampled in the first trimester of pregnancy. CDR3 region: CASSSVYVPGQWTHTEAFF. The CDR3 coding sequence is TGTGCCAGCAGCTCCGTTTACGTACCGGGACAGTGGACCCACACTGAAGCTTTCTTT. The whole variable domain, remainder taken from reference TRBV5-6 and TRBJ1-1, is DAGVTQSPTHLIKTRGQQVTLRCSPKSGHDTVSWYQQALGQGPQFIFQYYEEEERQRGNFPDRFSGHQFPNYSSELNVNALLLGDSALYLCASSSVYVPGQWTHTEAFFGQGTRLTVV.